This TCR beta chain is from a study of blood T cell repertoires in COVID-19. The germline gives CDR1 SNHLY, CDR2 FYNNEI. The trim removed 6 bases at V and 0 bases at J, leaving 5 bases unmatched. CDR3 size: 15 residues. In the original analysis: Estimates of nucleated cell counts were drawn from the amplification of reference gene primers. The assay was immunoSEQ multiplex PCR, and TCRdb's table has in-frame clones only and misses some. V, J and clone size were drawn from that table, and D and trimming were deduced from the DNA. The sample yields some 200,000 clones, 65% to 90% seen once. The sequencing input was peripheral blood. This chain joins TRBV2 and TRBJ1-3; 7 bases line up with TRBD1. The TCR originated in a woman in her seventies with COVID-19, enrolled during active disease. This CDR3 is CASRADRVSGNTIYF. The DNA of the CDR3 is TGTGCCAGCAGAGCCGACAGGGTCTCTGGAAACACCATATATTTT.